This T cell receptor beta chain was sequenced in a study of CD8 T cells in ankylosing spondylitis. As for this clonotype: Antigen: not known.

This CDR3 has 14 amino acids. Trimming took 6 bases from V and 4 from J, leaving 12 bases between them. Points from the study as a whole: Disease-associated clones were CD8+ and fairly uncommon in peripheral blood. Significantly higher representation of disease-linked clones was reported for matched ankylosing spondylitis synovial fluid. Some motif variants were previously reported in reactive arthritis synovial fluid and blood. Characteristic of ankylosing spondylitis blood, it appeared, was a TCR beta motif comprising several highly homologous variants.

As the method for making TCR beta libraries, quantitative 5'-RACE with molecular barcodes was used. TCRdb called the 5' RACE reads again in MiXCR, with one record for every CDR3 protein. The sample includes roughly 470,000 distinct CDR3 sequences, approximately 26% of them seen just once. The sequenced sample was blood, either unsorted or a sorted T cell fraction (not recorded which). The J gene is TRBJ2-2, the V gene TRBV12-3 or TRBV12-4; no definite D call. This TCR was sampled from a male donor with ankylosing spondylitis. The CDR3 sequence: CASRPTMGTGELFF. CDR3 nucleotides: TGTGCCAGCAGACCAACAATGGGCACCGGGGAGCTGTTTTTT.